One sample yielded the 30 T cell receptor beta chains listed below, sequenced in a study of T-cell reconstitution after alpha-beta-depleted transplantation in children. The library targeted TCRbeta and was prepared with unique molecular identifiers. TCRdb reprocessed the PCR reads via MiXCR and lists one record per CDR3 protein. Of hundreds of thousands of distinct CDR3 sequences in the sample, about 12% were seen once. The starting material was PBMCs from the stem cell graft donor, obtained from the stem cell graft. Every receptor here comes from a human donor who donated a stem cell graft to a child with combined immunodeficiency.

The sample holds many counts of this clonotype. V gene TRBV6-1 combines with J gene TRBJ2-3, with 11 bases identical to TRBD2. The CDR3 consists of 14 residues. Germline CDR1 MNHNS, CDR2 SASEGT. The J segment lost 4 bases and the V segment lost 6 bases, leaving 3 bases of the junction unmatched. As DNA, the CDR3 is TGTGCCAGCAGACTAGCGGGAGAGTCAGATACGCAGTATTTT. Protein: CASRLAGESDTQYF.

The table lists this clonotype with many counts. The chain joins TRBV6-1 to TRBJ2-7; D is uncertain. Germline V gene data show CDR1 as MNHNS and CDR2 as SASEGT. The CDR3 extends over 11 amino acids. Trimming cost V 6 bases and J 1 base, with 4 bases left between them. As DNA, the CDR3 is TGTGCCAGCAGGTTTTCCTACGAGCAGTACTTC. Amino acids: CASRFSYEQYF.

This clonotype appeared many times. CDR3 nucleotides: TGTGCCAGCAGTCCACGACCGGTGGGGCTGAACACTGAAGCTTTCTTT. Translating gives CASSPRPVGLNTEAFF. J is TRBJ1-1 and V is TRBV27, with TRBD1 as a possible D gene (5 bases). Germline lookup yields CDR1 MNHEY and CDR2 SMNVEV (reference sequence). The CDR3 consists of 16 residues. The V gene lost 5 bases and the J gene lost 0 bases, with 16 bases spanning the gap.

This clonotype was counted a few times. The V call is TRBV20-1, the J call TRBJ2-3; 14 bases are shared with TRBD2. Germline values: CDR1 DFQATT, CDR2 SNEGSKA (reference sequence). V gave up 5 bases and J gave up 3 bases; unmatched junction bases: 4. The CDR3 is made up of 15 amino acids. The CDR3 spells CSAPGTSGGTDTQYF. CDR3 nucleotides: TGCAGTGCTCCCGGGACTAGCGGGGGAACAGATACGCAGTATTTT.

This chain links TRBV6-5 with TRBJ2-1; 9 positions match TRBD2. The CDR3 spans 15 residues. Germline loops: CDR1 MNHEY, CDR2 SVGAGI. V shed 2 bases, J shed 8 bases, and the junction held 7 bases outside the gene matches. The CDR3 DNA reads as TGTGCCAGCAGTTACGGGGCGGGGGGGCATCATGAGCAGTTCTTC. This translates into CASSYGAGGHHEQFF.

This clonotype was seen many times. The V and J genes are TRBV6-1 and TRBJ1-1; TRBD1 matches at 7 bases. Germline-derived CDR1 and CDR2 are MNHNS and SASEGT. J gave up 0 bases and V 5 bases, and 0 bases lay outside the gene matches. The CDR3 length is 13 residues. The CDR3 nucleotides read TGTGCCAGCAGTCAGGGGGTGAACACTGAAGCTTTCTTT. This gives the protein CASSQGVNTEAFF.

The chain links TRBV7-8 to TRBJ1-6, with D unresolved. There are 15 residues in the CDR3. V lost 2 bases, J lost 7 bases, and 12 bases lay in between. From germline, CDR1 is SGHVS and CDR2 FQNEAQ. CDR3 loop: CASSLTRVRNSPLHF. The CDR3 region has the DNA TGTGCCAGCAGCTTAACGAGGGTGAGGAATTCACCCCTCCACTTT.

In its sample, this clonotype was seen a few times. The chain has TRBV4-3 and TRBJ2-4; unclear D gene. Trimming left V 1 base short and J 2 bases short, with 6 bases between. This CDR3 contains 14 residues. Germline V gene data show CDR1 as LGHNA and CDR2 as YSLEER. CDR3 DNA sequence: TGCGCCAGCAGCCAAGGGGGTCCCAAAAACATTCAGTACTTC. Protein sequence: CASSQGGPKNIQYF.

V is TRBV15 and J is TRBJ2-1, with 9 bases matching TRBD2. This CDR3 is built from 15 residues. V dropped 3 bases and J dropped 6; count of bases not matched to a gene: 6. Germline CDR1 and CDR2: LNHNV and YYDKDF (reference sequence). The CDR3, as DNA: TGTGCCACCAGCAGGTCGGGACTAGCTGGCAATGAGCAGTTCTTC. This codes for CATSRSGLAGNEQFF.

This clonotype has a handful of counts. V and J are TRBV7-2 and TRBJ2-7, with a tentative D call TRBD2 (6 bases). The CDR3 extends over 14 amino acids. The germline V and J ends were trimmed by 3 bases and 3 bases, with 12 bases remaining between them. Germline CDR1 is SGHTA and CDR2 is FQGNSA. CDR3 sequence: CASSFDGGIYEQYF. The CDR3 DNA is TGTGCCAGCAGCTTCGACGGGGGAATCTACGAGCAGTACTTC.

The chain employs TRBV10-3 and TRBJ2-7; D not resolved. The germline V gene encodes CDR1 ENHRY and CDR2 SYGVKD. The V end was cut by 10 bases, the J end by 2 bases, with 15 bases between. This CDR3 comprises 13 residues. CDR3 loop: CATGLTATYEQYF. The CDR3 nucleotides are TGTGCCACCGGGCTAACGGCCACCTACGAGCAGTACTTC.

The chain couples TRBV2 to TRBJ2-1; no definite D call. The CDR3 covers 12 residues. The germline V and J ends were trimmed by 9 bases and 6 bases, with 12 bases remaining between them. CDR1 SNHLY and CDR2 FYNNEI come from the germline V gene. CDR3 sequence reads: CASLPPLNEQFF. Here the CDR3 DNA reads TGTGCCAGTCTACCCCCCCTCAATGAGCAGTTCTTC.

This clonotype was seen a few times. The rearrangement uses TRBV7-2 and TRBJ2-2, with D possibly being TRBD1 or TRBD2 (5 bases each). V was trimmed by 3 bases and J by 1 base, leaving 15 bases between them. Germline V gene data show CDR1 as SGHTA and CDR2 as FQGNSA. The CDR3 consists of 17 residues. In DNA form, the CDR3 reads TGTGCCAGCAGCTTCAGGGCGGGCAGGAGGAACACCGGGGAGCTGTTTTTT. It translates to CASSFRAGRRNTGELFF.

A few counts support this clonotype. The chain couples TRBV2 to TRBJ2-7, with 8 positions matching TRBD2. J was trimmed by 4 bases and V by 3 bases; bases with no gene match: 11. CDR1 and CDR2 from the germline V gene are SNHLY and FYNNEI. The CDR3 has 16 residues. The CDR3 sequence: CASSEVLAGGIYEQYF. CDR3 nucleotides: TGTGCCAGCAGTGAGGTTTTGGCGGGAGGAATTTACGAGCAGTACTTC.

This clonotype was picked up a small number of times. The chain combines TRBV19 with TRBJ2-1; D unresolved. The CDR3 spans 15 residues. Germline CDR1 is LNHDA and CDR2 is SQIVND (reference sequence). The V and J ends lost 0 bases and 0 bases respectively, with 6 bases between them. The CDR3: CASSIDGDSYNEQFF. DNA for the CDR3: TGTGCCAGTAGTATAGATGGGGACTCCTACAATGAGCAGTTCTTC.

The rearrangement joins TRBV2 to TRBJ1-1; D gene unclear. Germline values: CDR1 SNHLY, CDR2 FYNNEI. Trimming took off 5 bases at V and 0 bases at J, with 10 bases between the two ends. The CDR3 has 14 residues. The CDR3 coding sequence is TGTGCCAGCAGTTCCACAGACATGAACACTGAAGCTTTCTTT. It encodes CASSSTDMNTEAFF.

This rearrangement joins TRBV6-4 to TRBJ2-3; 10 nucleotides line up with TRBD1. V lost 6 bases, J lost 3 bases, and 3 bases stayed unmatched. From germline, CDR1 is MRHNA and CDR2 SNTAGT. CDR3 size: 14 residues. As DNA, the CDR3 is TGTGCCAGCAGGGGGACAGGGGAGACAGATACGCAGTATTTT. This gives the protein CASRGTGETDTQYF.

The rearrangement joins TRBV24-1 to TRBJ2-3; TRBD2 is a possible D gene (6 bases). From germline, CDR1 is KGHDR and CDR2 SFDVKD. With 7 bases removed from V and 3 bases from J, the gap between germline ends came to 19 bases. The CDR3 is 16 residues long. CDR3 protein: CATSSPEVRGTDTQYF. In DNA, the CDR3 is TGTGCCACCAGCTCGCCTGAAGTGCGGGGAACAGATACGCAGTATTTT.

This clonotype was detected a few times. The gene calls are TRBV11-2 and TRBJ2-2; 8 bases match TRBD1. Germline V gives CDR1 SGHAT, CDR2 FQNNGV. The CDR3 consists of 16 residues. The V gene end was trimmed by 4 bases and the J gene end by 7 bases; junction bases not matched to a gene: 11. The CDR3, as DNA: TGTGCCAGCAGCTCCCTGACAGGGGTTTCCTTCGGGGAGCTGTTTTTT. Translating it yields CASSSLTGVSFGELFF.

This clonotype was counted many times. This chain uses TRBV2 with TRBJ2-7; D is ambiguous. V was clipped by 7 bases and J by 11 bases, with 18 bases between them. This CDR3 is built from 12 residues. Looked up from germline, CDR1 is SNHLY and CDR2 is FYNNEI. In nucleotides, the CDR3 is TGTGCCAGCACGCAGGTCTGGGGTGTGAAGTACTTC. Its protein is CASTQVWGVKYF.

This clonotype was seen only a few times. V is TRBV24-1 and J is TRBJ2-7; tentative D call: TRBD2 (7 bases). V lost 0 bases and J lost 5, with 10 bases in between. This CDR3 spans 14 amino acids. The germline V gene has CDR1 KGHDR and CDR2 SFDVKD. The chain's CDR3 is CATSDLKGGDEQYF. DNA of the CDR3: TGTGCCACCAGTGATTTGAAAGGGGGGGACGAGCAGTACTTC.

V and J are TRBV12-3 or TRBV12-4 and TRBJ2-2; tentatively, D is TRBD1 (5 bases). V was trimmed by 2 bases and J by 0 bases, leaving 7 bases between them. The CDR3 consists of 15 residues. CDR3 in amino acids: CASSLWGTNTGELFF. CDR3 nucleotides: TGTGCCAGCAGTTTATGGGGCACGAACACCGGGGAGCTGTTTTTT.

This clonotype was counted ten times or more. The rearrangement joins TRBV28 to TRBJ1-5; 8 nucleotides match TRBD1. Germline assignment: CDR1 MDHEN and CDR2 SYDVKM. V shed 5 bases and J 3 bases; nucleotides not matched to a gene: 9. The CDR3 is made up of 16 amino acids. The CDR3 DNA sequence: TGTGCCAGCAGTCTTCCCTTGACAGGGGACAATCAGCCCCAGCATTTT. This sequence encodes CASSLPLTGDNQPQHF.

CDR3 sequence (DNA): TGCAGTGCGGGCGCGGCCTCATCGTACGACCGGACCCAGTACTTC. This translates into CSAGAASSYDRTQYF. The J gene is TRBJ2-5, the V gene TRBV20-1; D not resolved. The germline V gene encodes CDR1 DFQATT and CDR2 SNEGSKA (reference sequence). V was trimmed by 6 bases and J by 7 bases, leaving 24 bases between them. CDR3 size: 15 residues.

The chain joins TRBV30 to TRBJ2-5; no clear D. From germline, CDR1 is GTSNPN and CDR2 SVGIG (reference sequence). Trimming removed 0 bases at V and 2 bases at J, with 13 bases between. The CDR3 sequence is 15 residues long. CDR3 sequence: CAWSVSAPDQETQYF. The CDR3 DNA is TGTGCCTGGAGTGTATCGGCTCCCGATCAAGAGACCCAGTACTTC. Drawing the rest from reference TRBV30 and TRBJ2-5, the complete variable domain is SQTIHQWPATLVQPVGSPLSLECTVEGTSNPNLYWYRQAAGRGLQLLFYSVGIGQISSEVPQNLSASRPQDRQFILSSKKLLLSDSGFYLCAWSVSAPDQETQYFGPGTRLLVL.

V and J are TRBV20-1 and TRBJ2-7, with unresolved D. V lost 4 bases and J 0 bases, leaving 10 bases between the germline ends. The CDR3 sequence is 13 residues long. From germline, CDR1 is DFQATT and CDR2 SNEGSKA (reference sequence). The CDR3 nucleotides are TGCAGTGCTACCCCGGACGGCTCCTACGAGCAGTACTTC. This sequence encodes CSATPDGSYEQYF.

A few counts support this clonotype. The gene calls are TRBV5-1 and TRBJ1-1; possible D gene TRBD1, 5 bases. Germline CDR1 and CDR2: SGHRS and YFSETQ. The V end lost 1 base, the J end lost 1 base, and 14 bases lay between the germline ends. This CDR3 region has 16 residues. Written as DNA, the CDR3 is TGCGCCAGCAGCTTGCTGTCAGGGAGGGCGAACACTGAAGCTTTCTTT. It yields the protein CASSLLSGRANTEAFF.

This rearrangement joins TRBV27 to TRBJ2-7, with D possibly called TRBD1 or TRBD2 (6 bases each). Germline lookup yields CDR1 MNHEY and CDR2 SMNVEV (reference sequence). The V and J ends lost 5 bases and 3 bases respectively, with 20 bases between them. The CDR3 is made up of 16 amino acids. CDR3 sequence: CASSGWRDTRDYEQYF. In DNA, the CDR3 is TGTGCCAGCAGTGGGTGGCGGGACACGAGGGACTACGAGCAGTACTTC.

The rearrangement joins TRBV10-3 to TRBJ2-1; TRBD1 might be the D (6 bases). The CDR3 spans 14 residues. The V end lost 6 bases, the J end lost 1 base, and 10 bases lay between the germline ends. Looked up from germline, CDR1 is ENHRY and CDR2 is SYGVKD. The DNA of the CDR3 is TGTGCCATCAGCCTACAGGGATCCTACAATGAGCAGTTCTTC. Translated: CAISLQGSYNEQFF.

A few counts support this clonotype. CDR3 sequence reads: CASSAGPVGNQPQHF. The CDR3 coding sequence is TGTGCCAGCAGCGCCGGGCCAGTGGGCAATCAGCCCCAGCATTTT. The chain employs TRBV9 and TRBJ1-5, with unresolved D. This CDR3 comprises 15 residues. Germline V lookup: CDR1 SGDLS, CDR2 YYNGEE. V was pared by 3 bases and J by 2 bases, with 12 bases between.